The entry below describes one T cell receptor (beta chain). Antigen: not known. The length of the CDR3 is 15 residues. Germline trimming cut 6 bases from V and 4 bases from J; bases unmatched to any gene: 8. Germline values: CDR1 MNHEY, CDR2 SVGAGI. This sample was taken from a study of vaccination effects on CD4 cells after COVID-19. Overall study findings and caveats: Late after vaccination, infection- and vaccine-induced clones showed marked clonal contraction.

The repertoire was sequenced with immunoSEQ multiplex PCR; TCRdb's copy has only in-frame clones and lacks some. The repertoire holds 60,000 to 70,000 clones, with about four fifths as singletons. Antigen-specific CD4+ T cell clonotypes were called by their expansion after viral peptide-pool culture in ViraFEST. CD4+ T cells were isolated after approximately 10 days of culture. The authors replaced half the medium with IL-2 medium on days 3 and 7. Sequenced here: CD4+ T cells from PBMCs cultured with HCoV-229E spike peptides, sampled before COVID-19 vaccination. The chain has TRBV6-5 and TRBJ2-2, with TRBD1 matching 7 bases. The origin of this receptor is a human donor who received a COVID-19 vaccine. The CDR3 sequence is CASRVDRDGTGELFF. The CDR3 DNA follows: TGTGCCAGCAGAGTAGACAGGGACGGCACCGGGGAGCTGTTTTTT.